This T cell receptor beta chain was found in a study of T cells in Graves' hyperthyroidism and ophthalmopathy. Using more than 7.5 ml of fresh peripheral blood, PBMCs were prepared. RNA transcripts gave rise to amplified TCR beta CDR3 regions. HTBI primers drove first-round RT-PCR of the TCR CDR3. MiXCR, applied by TCRdb to the multiplex PCR reads, yields one record per CDR3 protein. The top ten clones hold around 9.2% of a sample with about 360,000 distinct CDR3 sequences, roughly 13% of them seen once. Trimming pared 4 bases from V and 3 bases from J, leaving 10 bases between. The CDR3 contains 13 residues. From germline, CDR1 is MNHNS and CDR2 SASEGT.

This chain links TRBV6-1 with TRBJ2-7, with no clear D. This clonotype originated in a young woman with Graves' hyperthyroidism. The source material was blood. Written as DNA, the CDR3 is TGTGCCAGCAGTGCCAGACACTACTACGAGCAGTACTTC. It yields the protein CASSARHYYEQYF.